A selection of T cell receptor beta chains follows, all from one sample in a study of identical twins. TCRdb redid the calling of the 5' RACE reads with MiXCR, one entry per CDR3 protein. The sample carries hundreds of thousands of distinct CDR3 sequences, roughly 18% recorded once. The same data also contributed to another study, on T cells expressing NK-cell markers.

Sequenced material: PBMCs. Receptors originate from a woman aged 18 to 35 in good health. The CDR3 runs from the conserved cysteine through the conserved F or W. Fields, in order: J gene, clone size, D gene, V gene, CDR3 DNA, CDR3 protein. A D gene is named only where the DNA matches it firmly. Where a row states a size, it is once, few, many or the class of an expanded clone; other rows omit it.

TRBJ2-7	few	-	TRBV3-1	TGTGCCAGCAGCTGGTTCCACGAGCAGTACTTC	CASSWFHEQYF
TRBJ2-7	many	TRBD2	TRBV20-1	TGCAGTCCAAGGCGGGAGGTCTACGAGCAGTACTTC	CSPRREVYEQYF
TRBJ1-2	few	-	TRBV15	TGTGCCACCAGCGGCCTCGGGGCAGGGGTCTATGGCTACACCTTC	CATSGLGAGVYGYTF
TRBJ2-1	few	TRBD2	TRBV3-1	TGTGCCAGCAGCCAGACTAGCGCGAGGTACAATGAGCAGTTCTTC	CASSQTSARYNEQFF
TRBJ2-5	-	-	TRBV10-3	TGTGCCATCAGTGGCCAGCAAGAGACCCAGTACTTC	CAISGQQETQYF
TRBJ2-5	-	-	TRBV20-1	TGCAGTGCTATAGGGAAACGTGGGACTGAAGAGACCCAGTACTTC	CSAIGKRGTEETQYF
TRBJ2-2	few	TRBD1	TRBV5-4	TGTGCCAGCAGCTCGGACAGGGGGCCCACCGGGGAGCTGTTTTTT	CASSSDRGPTGELFF
TRBJ1-2	-	TRBD1	TRBV7-2	TGTGCCAGCAGCTCCGGAGTGACAGGGCTCTATGGCTACACCTTC	CASSSGVTGLYGYTF
TRBJ2-1	few	TRBD2	TRBV11-2	TGTGCCAGCAGCCTTAGGAGGACTAGCGGGGGGGCGTACAATGAGCAGTTCTTC	CASSLRRTSGGAYNEQFF
TRBJ2-1	few	TRBD2	TRBV20-1	TGCAGTGCTTTCGCGACTAGCGGGGGGGCGGCTGAGCAGTTCTTC	CSAFATSGGAAEQFF
TRBJ1-5	few	-	TRBV12-3/TRBV12-4	TGTGCCAGCTGCCCCAAAGGTACCGCGCTCCAGCCCCAGCATTTT	CASCPKGTALQPQHF
TRBJ2-3	many	-	TRBV4-2	TGTGCCAGCAGCCGGGGTAAGGACAGTAGCACAGATACGCAGTATTTT	CASSRGKDSSTDTQYF
TRBJ2-1	-	-	TRBV7-9	TGTACCAGCAGACACGGCGGGGTCGGCCACAATGAGCAGTTCTTC	CTSRHGGVGHNEQFF
TRBJ2-4	-	-	TRBV20-1	TGCAGTGCTTACAGGGAAGCCAAAAACATTCAGTACTTC	CSAYREAKNIQYF
TRBJ2-5	-	-	TRBV7-9	TGTGCCAGCAGTCGGTTACCCGATCAAGAGACCCAGTACTTC	CASSRLPDQETQYF
TRBJ2-3	few	-	TRBV20-1	TGCAGTGCTAGATCCCTCCAGGGTTTGACAGATACGCAGTATTTT	CSARSLQGLTDTQYF
TRBJ2-7	few	TRBD2	TRBV20-1	TGCAGTGCCCCTGGACTAGCGGGAGACGAGCAGTACTTC	CSAPGLAGDEQYF
TRBJ2-3	once	-	TRBV2	TGTGCCAGCAGCAAGCGGACTCACACAGATACGCAGTATTTT	CASSKRTHTDTQYF
TRBJ1-1	-	-	TRBV21-1	TGTGCCAGCAGCAACGCGGACAGCCTGAACACTGAAGCTTTCTTT	CASSNADSLNTEAFF
TRBJ2-7	few	TRBD1	TRBV12-3/TRBV12-4	TGTGCCAGCAGTTTTGTAAGGGGGCGCGAGCAGTACTTC	CASSFVRGREQYF
TRBJ2-6	few	-	TRBV20-1	TGCAGTGCGTTTGCCTCTGGGGCCAACGTCCTGACTTTC	CSAFASGANVLTF
TRBJ2-5	few	TRBD2	TRBV12-3/TRBV12-4	TGTGCCAGCAGACCCCCGGGACTACCTCCCGAGACCCAGTACTTC	CASRPPGLPPETQYF
TRBJ1-2	many	-	TRBV12-3/TRBV12-4	TGTGCCAGCGGAAGAGCTAACTATGGCTACACCTTC	CASGRANYGYTF
TRBJ2-7	-	TRBD2	TRBV5-1	TGCGCCAGCAGCTTGGCGGGACTAGATATCCACGAGCAGTACTTC	CASSLAGLDIHEQYF
TRBJ2-3	few	-	TRBV7-2	TGTGCCAGCAGCTTAGTTCCGGTCTTCCACGACACAGATACGCAGTATTTT	CASSLVPVFHDTDTQYF
TRBJ2-1	-	TRBD2	TRBV12-3/TRBV12-4	TGTGCCAGCAGTTTAGAGGGGCGGGGGGCGAAGAATGAGCAGTTCTTC	CASSLEGRGAKNEQFF
TRBJ2-7	-	TRBD1	TRBV5-5	TGTGCCAGCAGCACCGGGACAGGGGGCGGCGAGCAGTACTTC	CASSTGTGGGEQYF
TRBJ2-7	few	TRBD1	TRBV29-1	TGCAGCGGAACAGGGGGGAGGTCCTACGAGCAGTACTTC	CSGTGGRSYEQYF
TRBJ2-3	few	TRBD2	TRBV9	TGTGCCAGCAGCGAACCGCTAGCGGGGGGGTACACAGATACGCAGTATTTT	CASSEPLAGGYTDTQYF
TRBJ2-1	-	-	TRBV11-2	TGTGCCAGCAGCAAGTCGGGAAATGAGCAGTTCTTC	CASSKSGNEQFF
TRBJ2-1	-	-	TRBV5-5	TGTGCCAGCAAAAGGGATGAAACCTACAATGAGCAGTTCTTC	CASKRDETYNEQFF
TRBJ2-3	few	TRBD1	TRBV5-1	TGCGCCAGCTCCGGGACAGGGGAATATACGCAGTATTTT	CASSGTGEYTQYF
TRBJ2-4	-	-	TRBV11-2	TGTGCCAGCAGCTTCGGCGTACCCAAAAACATTCAGTACTTC	CASSFGVPKNIQYF
TRBJ2-1	few	-	TRBV21-1	TGTGCCAGCAGCGACCCCGGGACTAGACTTCCAGGAACCTTTTCCGATGAGCAGTTCTTC	CASSDPGTRLPGTFSDEQFF
TRBJ2-1	few	TRBD1	TRBV14	TGTGCCAGCAGCCCGAGGGGACAGGTTGAGCAGTTCTTC	CASSPRGQVEQFF
TRBJ2-3	few	TRBD2	TRBV5-1	TGCGCCAGCAGCTTGGAGCTCGGGGGGGCTACGTTAGATACGCAGTATTTT	CASSLELGGATLDTQYF
TRBJ1-3	-	-	TRBV14	TGTGCCAGCAGCCAACTGGAATATGGAAACACCATATATTTT	CASSQLEYGNTIYF
TRBJ1-1	-	-	TRBV3-1	TGTGCCAGCAGCCTGCCGTCCCGGAACGAAGCTTTCTTT	CASSLPSRNEAFF
TRBJ1-5	few	-	TRBV12-3/TRBV12-4	TGTGCCAGCAGTTCACAGCCGGTAGGGGGTCAGCCCCAGCATTTT	CASSSQPVGGQPQHF
TRBJ2-5	few	-	TRBV6-5	TGTGCTACACGGGCAGGGGAAAAGACCCAGTACTTC	CATRAGEKTQYF
TRBJ1-2	few	-	TRBV10-1	TGCGCCAGCAGCCCAAACAGGATGGGTGGCTACACCTTC	CASSPNRMGGYTF
TRBJ2-7	-	TRBD1	TRBV27	TGTGCCAGCAGTTTCGCGACAGGGCTGGAGCAGTACTTC	CASSFATGLEQYF
TRBJ2-7	few	TRBD1	TRBV3-1	TGTGCCAGCAGCCATTGGGACAGGGCCTACGAGCAGTACTTC	CASSHWDRAYEQYF
TRBJ2-1	-	TRBD2	TRBV20-1	TGCAGTGCTAGAGATCCTAATAGCGGGGGGGCCGATCAGTTCTTC	CSARDPNSGGADQFF
TRBJ2-2	-	-	TRBV3-1	TGTGCCAGCAGCCAAGGGGACGTCGGGGAGCTGTTTTTT	CASSQGDVGELFF
TRBJ2-1	-	-	TRBV24-1	TGTGCCACCAGTGAAAGGGGTACGATCAATGAGCAGTTCTTC	CATSERGTINEQFF
TRBJ2-4	few	TRBD2	TRBV6-5	TGTGCCAGCAGTTACTTTCCGGGGGAGGGGTACATTCAGTACTTC	CASSYFPGEGYIQYF
TRBJ2-7	few	TRBD2	TRBV10-2	TGCGCCAGCACATTTAGCGGGAGCTCCTACGAGCAGTACTTC	CASTFSGSSYEQYF
TRBJ2-3	few	TRBD2	TRBV7-8	TGTGCCAGCAGCTTCCGTAGCGGGAGAACTACAGATACGCAGTATTTT	CASSFRSGRTTDTQYF
TRBJ2-5	few	-	TRBV7-9	TGTGCCAGCAGCTTCTCCCTTTCGAGACTCGAAGAGACCCAGTACTTC	CASSFSLSRLEETQYF
TRBJ2-7	-	-	TRBV7-2	TGTGCCAGCAGACGCGATGGAGGAGGGCAGTACTTC	CASRRDGGGQYF
TRBJ2-3	-	TRBD2	TRBV20-1	TGCAGTACCATAGCGGGAAGCACAGATACGCAGTATTTT	CSTIAGSTDTQYF
TRBJ2-2	few	TRBD2	TRBV7-9	TGTGCCAGTAGCAGCGGGAGAGGCGCCGGGGAGCTGTTTTTT	CASSSGRGAGELFF
TRBJ1-5	-	TRBD1	TRBV19	TGTGCCAGTAGTGGCAGACAGGGTAGCAATCAGCCCCAGCATTTT	CASSGRQGSNQPQHF
TRBJ1-6	-	TRBD1	TRBV20-1	TGCAGTGGTGGACAGGGGAATTCACCCCTCCACTTT	CSGGQGNSPLHF
TRBJ1-1	-	-	TRBV28	TGTGCCAGCAGTTTCGTAGGCAGGATGAACACTGAAGCTTTCTTT	CASSFVGRMNTEAFF
TRBJ2-5	few	TRBD1	TRBV29-1	TGCAGCGTTGCACAGGGGCGAGAGACCCAGTACTTC	CSVAQGRETQYF